Below are 5 T cell receptor beta chains sequenced from a single sample in a study of T cell repertoires in cytomegalovirus infection. TCRdb passed the reads through MiXCR, listing each CDR3 protein once. The sample lists 700,000 to 900,000 distinct CDR3 sequences; 29% were seen once. The antigens of these receptors remain unknown. Source: cultured CD8+ T cells from PBMCs, taken from culture after CMV antigen stimulation. The origin of the receptors is a human donor in good health (CMV status not recorded). Some clones in this sample may be carry-over from other donors' samples.

This clonotype was found a few times. This rearrangement joins TRBV2 to TRBJ2-5; the match to TRBD2 covers 11 bases. Germline V gene lookup returns CDR1 SNHLY and CDR2 FYNNEI. The CDR3 has 17 residues. The V and J ends lost 5 bases and 2 bases, in that order; junction bases with no gene match: 10. The CDR3: CASSPWASGGPQETQYF. CDR3 bases: TGTGCCAGCAGTCCGTGGGCTAGCGGGGGGCCGCAAGAGACCCAGTACTTC.

This clonotype was picked up a small number of times. The gene calls are TRBV6-5 and TRBJ1-1, with D uncertain. Trimming removed 6 bases at V and 3 bases at J, with 14 bases between. This CDR3 region has 14 residues. In germline, CDR1 is MNHEY, CDR2 SVGAGI. CDR3 loop: CASSLNWGDTEAFF. The CDR3 nucleotides read TGTGCCAGCAGCTTAAACTGGGGAGACACTGAAGCTTTCTTT.

In its sample, this clonotype was seen a few times. V gene TRBV27 combines with J gene TRBJ1-2; 8 bases line up with TRBD1. V was clipped by 5 bases and J by 4 bases; unmatched bases: 12. CDR1 is MNHEY and CDR2 is SMNVEV in the germline V gene (reference sequence). This CDR3 has 16 amino acids. The CDR3: CASSPPGTGFGYGYTF. CDR3 sequence (DNA): TGTGCCAGCAGTCCACCCGGGACAGGCTTTGGCTATGGCTACACCTTC.

The V call is TRBV4-1, the J call TRBJ2-4, with 13 bases matching TRBD2. After removal of 3 bases from V and 3 bases from J, the junction contained 5 bases not matched to a gene. The CDR3 runs 17 residues. The germline V gene encodes CDR1 MGHRA and CDR2 YSYEKL. CDR3 in DNA: TGCGCCAGCAGCCAGGAGACTAGCGGGGGGTTCAAAAACATTCAGTACTTC. This codes for CASSQETSGGFKNIQYF.

The DNA for the CDR3 is TGTGCCAGCAGCTTTGGGCCCGATGGGACAGGTGGACAAGAGACCCAGTACTTC. Protein: CASSFGPDGTGGQETQYF. The rearrangement joins TRBV5-6 to TRBJ2-5; TRBD1 agrees at 8 bases. The length of the CDR3 is 18 residues. The trim removed 2 bases at V and 2 bases at J, leaving 14 bases unmatched. Germline CDR1 is SGHDT and CDR2 is YYEEEE. Complete variable domain (other parts from reference TRBV5-6 and TRBJ2-5): DAGVTQSPTHLIKTRGQQVTLRCSPKSGHDTVSWYQQALGQGPQFIFQYYEEEERQRGNFPDRFSGHQFPNYSSELNVNALLLGDSALYLCASSFGPDGTGGQETQYFGPGTRLLVL.